This T cell receptor (beta chain) is drawn from a study of spatial heterogeneity in lung cancer (dated by TCRdb to between 2018 and 2021). Study-level background: More beta-chain than alpha-chain transcripts were consistently detected, likely reflecting higher beta-chain transcript abundance. The study quantitatively compared TCR alpha and beta repertoires across multiple tumor regions, matched nontumor lung and blood in non-small cell lung cancer. The study linked features of the TCR repertoire to counts of nonsynonymous mutations, which were determined by whole-exome sequencing of tumor tissue. At surgery, over 200 tumor regions, around 65 matched nontumor lung samples and more than 50 PBMC samples were TCR-sequenced for both alpha and beta chains. In the raw uncorrected reads, each unique combination of TCR and UMI appeared on average more than ten times.

This clonotype was counted a few times. There is no known antigen for this receptor. No base qualities exist here, and no much larger clone lies one base off it. Taken with the paper, the label for time point translates to: sample taken at primary tumor resection. Samples were obtained from fewer than 80 patients with early-stage, untreated non-small cell lung cancer from the lung TRACERx cohort. TCR sequencing used whole RNA extracted from tumor and nontumor lung tissue, or from cryopreserved PBMC samples, without cell sorting. Only patients with enough RNA available from two or more tumor regions were chosen for TCR sequencing. From cysteine to phenylalanine, the CDR3 is 15 amino acids long. Only the CDR3 portion is preserved as DNA: 45 bases, with reading frame beginning at the first base. Germline trimming amounts to 6 bases on V and 1 base on J, with 6 as the count of junction bases outside the gene matches. According to the germline V gene, CDR1 reads SGHTA and CDR2 reads FQGNSA.

The full study reports these points: Ubiquitous expanded tumor TCRs were detected in blood more often at tumor resection than at routine follow-up. Additional single-cell paired TCR alpha and beta sequencing was considered necessary to confirm, at a functional level, the hypothesis that regional TCRs recognize regional mutations.

Libraries were constructed by 5' RACE. Instrument used: NextSeq 500. To allow correction of PCR and sequencing errors, the TCR library protocol tagged every TCR cDNA molecule with a unique molecular identifier. Processing in the source paper ran as follows. TCR identification, UMI-based error correction and CDR3 extraction were all carried out with Decombinator tools. Expanded TCRs were defined as those above a frequency of 2 per 1,000, corresponding to the top 1% of the tumor frequency distribution. Renyi diversity was calculated using the R vegan package after each repertoire was subsampled 100 times to 5,000 TCRs. CDR3 similarity networks were constructed using string-kernel similarity of amino acid triplets, with links drawn between CDR3s whose pairwise similarity was above 0.82. TCRdb reran the public reads through fastp at Q25 and MiXCR, keeping productive beta chains. For every CDR3 protein sequence, its rows merge into one entry that carries the most common genes and DNA. The V and J calls were determined by TCRdb, not by the authors. The table for this sample lists 35,000 to 45,000 distinct CDR3 sequences; 7% to 7.5% of them were counted only once. The top ten clonotypes cover around 29% of the sample.

The chain is assembled from TRBV7-2 and TRBJ2-5; TRBD2 lines up with 9 middle nucleotides. The input for sequencing was PBMCs, taken at surgery. The origin of this receptor is a female donor with early-stage non-small cell lung cancer. In nucleotide form, the sequence is TGTGCCAGCAGACTCAATAGCGGGGGCCAAGAGACCCAGTACTTC. The resulting protein is CASRLNSGGQETQYF.